The rows below give T cell receptor beta chains drawn from one sample of a study of identical twins. TCRdb reanalysed the 5' RACE reads using MiXCR and keeps one entry per CDR3 protein. The data hold roughly 500,000 distinct CDR3 sequences, with 22% observed a single time. The same data also contributed to another study, on T cells expressing NK-cell markers.

The sequenced sample consisted of CD4+ T cells sorted from blood. The source of these receptors is a woman aged 18-35 years in good health. CDR3s include the opening cysteine and the closing phenylalanine or tryptophan. The D gene is left open where the match is weak. Not every row has a clone size; where given, it reads once, few, many or a size class.

CDR3aa	CDR3nt	len	d_gene	v_gene	j_gene	abundance
CASSLGLYSYEQYF	TGTGCCAGCAGCCTGGGCCTATACTCCTACGAGCAGTACTTC	14	NA	TRBV11-2	TRBJ2-7	few
CSVEASGAETQYF	TGCAGCGTTGAAGCTAGCGGAGCAGAGACCCAGTACTTC	13	TRBD2	TRBV29-1	TRBJ2-5	NA
CSARRGLAGNYNEQFF	TGCAGTGCTAGAAGGGGGCTAGCGGGAAACTACAATGAGCAGTTCTTC	16	TRBD2	TRBV20-1	TRBJ2-1	few
CASSPGLAELNTGELFF	TGTGCCAGCAGCCCGGGACTAGCGGAGCTTAACACCGGGGAGCTGTTTTTT	17	TRBD2	TRBV6-1	TRBJ2-2	few
CASSPGPTTQETQYF	TGCGCCAGCAGCCCCGGACCGACCACCCAAGAGACCCAGTACTTC	15	NA	TRBV5-1	TRBJ2-5	few
CSASGSGRTKNIQYF	TGCAGTGCTAGTGGTAGCGGGAGGACCAAAAACATTCAGTACTTC	15	TRBD2	TRBV20-1	TRBJ2-4	many
CASSPLRSRELFF	TGTGCCAGTAGTCCCTTGCGGTCTAGGGAGCTGTTTTTT	13	NA	TRBV19	TRBJ2-2	NA
CASSWGRNTEAFF	TGTGCCAGCAGTTGGGGGAGGAACACTGAAGCTTTCTTT	13	NA	TRBV12-3/TRBV12-4	TRBJ1-1	many
CAISESNSNTGELFF	TGTGCCATCAGTGAGTCGAATTCGAACACCGGGGAGCTGTTTTTT	15	NA	TRBV10-3	TRBJ2-2	NA
CAWSGEFRDQYF	TGTGCCTGGAGTGGGGAATTTAGGGACCAGTACTTC	12	NA	TRBV30	TRBJ2-5	NA
CASSPTGSGTQYF	TGTGCCAGCAGCCCCACAGGGAGTGGGACCCAGTACTTC	13	NA	TRBV6-1	TRBJ2-5	NA
CASSTGPGGGDEQFF	TGTGCCAGCAGCACGGGCCCGGGGGGAGGCGATGAGCAGTTCTTC	15	TRBD2	TRBV5-6	TRBJ2-1	NA
CASSSRPDSYNEQFF	TGTGCCAGCAGTTCCCGCCCGGATTCCTACAATGAGCAGTTCTTC	15	NA	TRBV27	TRBJ2-1	NA
CASIPAGGYNEQFF	TGCGCCAGCATTCCAGCGGGGGGGTACAATGAGCAGTTCTTC	14	TRBD2	TRBV10-2	TRBJ2-1	NA
CASSPENADTQYF	TGCGCCAGCAGCCCGGAAAATGCAGATACGCAGTATTTT	13	NA	TRBV5-1	TRBJ2-3	few
CASSAGQGYGYTF	TGTGCCAGCAGTGCCGGACAGGGCTATGGCTACACCTTC	13	TRBD1	TRBV6-1	TRBJ1-2	NA
CASSWWDRRYTGELFF	TGTGCCAGCAGCTGGTGGGACAGGAGATACACCGGGGAGCTGTTTTTT	16	TRBD1	TRBV5-6	TRBJ2-2	NA
CSAEEAGLAFYEQFF	TGCAGTGCGGAAGAGGCGGGACTAGCATTTTATGAGCAGTTCTTC	15	TRBD2	TRBV20-1	TRBJ2-1	NA
CSAAGTSGSRGTGELFF	TGCAGTGCGGCCGGGACTAGCGGGAGTCGAGGCACCGGGGAGCTGTTTTTT	17	TRBD2	TRBV20-1	TRBJ2-2	few
CASSPYRVYEQYF	TGTGCCAGCAGCCCATACCGAGTCTACGAGCAGTACTTC	13	NA	TRBV7-8	TRBJ2-7	few
CAGSGPRRQCEQFF	TGCGCCGGATCCGGGCCTCGTCGACAATGTGAGCAGTTCTTC	14	NA	TRBV10-1	TRBJ2-1	NA
CASSGEGSYNEQFF	TGTGCCAGCAGCGGAGAGGGGAGTTACAATGAGCAGTTCTTC	14	NA	TRBV9	TRBJ2-1	NA
CSARGWEETQYF	TGCAGTGCTAGGGGATGGGAAGAGACCCAGTACTTC	12	NA	TRBV20-1	TRBJ2-5	few
CSARRLGVSTDTQYF	TGCAGTGCCCGAAGACTGGGGGTCAGCACAGATACGCAGTATTTT	15	NA	TRBV20-1	TRBJ2-3	NA
CSARDGRGFGKLFF	TGCAGTGCTAGAGATGGGCGGGGCTTCGGAAAACTGTTTTTT	14	NA	TRBV20-1	TRBJ1-4	NA
CASSLGLNKFF	TGTGCCAGCAGTTTAGGCCTCAATAAGTTCTTC	11	NA	TRBV12-3/TRBV12-4	TRBJ2-1	once
CAWSKIHSGSPYNEQFF	TGTGCCTGGAGCAAAATCCATAGCGGGAGCCCCTACAATGAGCAGTTCTTC	17	TRBD2	TRBV30	TRBJ2-1	NA
CASSPTAGETQYF	TGTGCCAGCAGTCCCACGGCGGGGGAGACCCAGTACTTC	13	NA	TRBV28	TRBJ2-5	NA
CASSFTNLAKNIQYF	TGTGCCAGCAGTTTCACGAACCTAGCCAAAAACATTCAGTACTTC	15	NA	TRBV27	TRBJ2-4	NA
CASSEGVYTEAFF	TGTGCCAGCAGTGAGGGGGTGTACACTGAAGCTTTCTTT	13	NA	TRBV2	TRBJ1-1	few
CASSEGTGNIQYF	TGTGCCAGCAGCGAGGGGACTGGCAACATTCAGTACTTC	13	NA	TRBV9	TRBJ2-4	few
CASSLSRTAPQHF	TGTGCCAGCAGCTTATCCCGGACCGCTCCCCAGCATTTT	13	NA	TRBV7-8	TRBJ1-5	NA